There are many counts of the clone carrying this T cell receptor beta chain. Molecular barcoded adaptors covering alpha/delta and beta/gamma chains were used on 400 to 450 ng RNA. A single record per CDR3 protein comes from TCRdb applying MiXCR to the reads. The table includes fewer than 100,000 distinct CDR3 sequences, 9% to 15% detected once. The V and J ends lost 0 bases and 6 bases respectively, with 12 bases between them. CDR3 length: 15 residues. The germline CDR1 and CDR2 sequences are LNHNV and YYDKDF (reference sequence). These data originate in a study of read filtering for tumor transcriptome and immune sequencing. Across the study: R-ISS stage counts were roughly 8 for I, roughly 16 for II, six or seven for III. RNA-seq yielded only about 80 to 1,400 TCR reads, IR-seq about 4 to 10.27 million.

V gene TRBV15 combines with J gene TRBJ1-5; tentative D call: TRBD1 (6 bases). Input material: a population of CD138-negative cells sorted from bone marrow. The TCR originated in a donor aged 40 or over with multiple myeloma. The CDR3 spells CATSRDKGGGQPQHF. DNA of the CDR3: TGTGCCACCAGCAGAGATAAAGGGGGAGGTCAGCCCCAGCATTTT.